The 9 T cell receptor beta chains below come from one sample, sequenced in a study of OX40 agonist ivuxolimab in advanced cancers. The assay was immunoSEQ multiplex PCR, and TCRdb's table has in-frame clones only and misses some. Of about 13,000 clones in the sample, approximately 84% are singletons; the top ten hold around 35%. The starting material was CD4+ or CD8+ T cells sorted from blood, obtained in a trial of the OX40 agonist ivuxolimab. Every receptor here comes from an adult with an advanced solid tumor such as melanoma, head and neck, liver or kidney cancer.

The genes are TRBV2 and TRBJ2-3; either TRBD1 or TRBD2 may supply D (6 bases each). V lost 5 bases to trimming and J lost 5 bases, with 17 bases between them. The length of the CDR3 is 15 residues. Looked up from germline, CDR1 is SNHLY and CDR2 is FYNNEI. DNA for the CDR3: TGTGCCAGCAGTCCTACCTGGGGGGCTGGAGATACGCAGTATTTT. Translated, it gives CASSPTWGAGDTQYF.

This chain joins TRBV7-9 and TRBJ1-1; possible D gene TRBD1, 5 bases. The CDR3 consists of 13 residues. Trimming pared 5 bases from V and 7 bases from J, leaving 14 bases between. The V gene's germline CDR1 is SEHNR and CDR2 FQNEAQ (reference sequence). CDR3 residues: CASSPRTGLEAFF. DNA of the CDR3: TGTGCCAGCAGCCCGCGGACGGGGCTTGAAGCTTTCTTT.

This clone is labeled medium-sized. This chain connects TRBV25-1 to TRBJ1-1; D remains unclear. Germline assignment: CDR1 MGHDK and CDR2 SYGVNS. The CDR3 length is 14 residues. The V gene lost 1 base and the J gene lost 9 bases, with 15 bases spanning the gap. CDR3 amino acids: CASSESGRLAKAFF. The CDR3 DNA sequence: TGTGCCAGCAGTGAATCCGGCAGGCTGGCGAAAGCTTTCTTT.

This clone appeared once. The chain couples TRBV1 to TRBJ1-2; the listed D gene, TRBD1, was not tested against the DNA. TRBV1 is given as a pseudogene. This CDR3 has 16 amino acids. The CDR3 DNA sequence: TGCACCAGCAGGGCCGGGACAGGGGATTGGAACTATGGCTACACCTTC. Protein sequence: CTSRAGTGDWNYGYTF.

The chain recombines TRBV9 with TRBJ2-7; no reliable D call. Deletions cut 1 base from V and 2 bases from J, with 10 bases between. The CDR3 loop spans 14 amino acids. Germline V gene data show CDR1 as SGDLS and CDR2 as YYNGEE. The CDR3 DNA follows: TGTGCCAGCAGCGTAAGTGGCGATCCCTACGAGCAGTACTTC. This encodes CASSVSGDPYEQYF. The full variable domain, completed using reference TRBV9 and TRBJ2-7, is DSGVTQTPKHLITATGQRVTLRCSPRSGDLSVYWYQQSLDQGLQFLIQYYNGEERAKGNILERFSAQQFPDLHSELNLSSLELGDSALYFCASSVSGDPYEQYFGPGTRLTVT.

This chain uses TRBV10-3 with TRBJ1-1, with 8 bases aligning to TRBD1. CDR1 and CDR2 (germline): ENHRY, SYGVKD. V dropped 8 bases and J dropped 6; count of bases not matched to a gene: 11. The CDR3 extends over 14 amino acids. CDR3 amino acids: CAIRTKDRDPEAFF. CDR3 in DNA: TGTGCCATCCGTACGAAGGACAGGGACCCTGAAGCTTTCTTT.

The chain combines TRBV23-1 with TRBJ2-3; TRBD2 aligns across 14 bases. TRBV23-1 is designated an ORF whose function remains uncertain. This CDR3 is built from 19 residues. The ends lost 2 bases at V and 3 bases at J; junction bases unmatched: 10. CDR3 nucleotide sequence: TGCGCCAGCAGTCAACTGGGACTAGCGGGAGTAAGGGGAACAGATACGCAGTATTTT. The encoded protein is CASSQLGLAGVRGTDTQYF.

The rearrangement uses TRBV9 and TRBJ1-1, with D perhaps TRBD1 (6 bases). This CDR3 is 14 amino acids long. Trimming left V 4 bases short and J 4 bases short, with 14 bases between. The germline V gene has CDR1 SGDLS and CDR2 YYNGEE. The CDR3 sequence is CASSPRGGLTEAFF. The CDR3 region has the DNA TGTGCCAGCAGCCCTAGGGGGGGTCTCACTGAAGCTTTCTTT.

This sequence joins TRBV7-4 and TRBJ1-2, with a weak D call TRBD1 (5 bases). Between the trimmed V and J ends, which lost 5 bases and 5 bases, there was a span of 18 bases. The CDR3 is made up of 15 amino acids. The germline V gene encodes CDR1 SGHVT and CDR2 SQSDAQ. The chain's CDR3 is CASSPLEQAVYGYTF. The CDR3 nucleotides are TGTGCCAGCAGCCCTCTCGAACAGGCCGTTTATGGCTACACCTTC.